A single sample is the source of the 26 T cell receptor beta chains below, sequenced in a study of blood T cell repertoires in COVID-19. Assay used: immunoSEQ multiplex PCR; TCRdb lists only in-frame clones, some missing. Here the sample spans under 300,000 clones, 83% being singletons. Sequencing was performed on peripheral blood. These receptors all stem from a woman aged 45-60 years who had recovered from COVID-19.

The V gene is TRBV28, the J gene TRBJ2-1, with 10 positions matching TRBD2. V was pared by 5 bases and J by 4 bases, with 5 bases of the junction left unmatched. The CDR3 totals 15 residues. Germline V CDR1 and CDR2: MDHEN, SYDVKM. CDR3 protein: CASSPSSGGYNEQFF. The DNA for the CDR3 is TGTGCCAGCAGTCCTTCTAGCGGGGGTTACAATGAGCAGTTCTTC.

V is TRBV4-2 and J is TRBJ1-4; TRBD1 agrees at 10 bases. Germline assignment: CDR1 LGHNA and CDR2 YNFKEQ. The CDR3 is 17 residues long. V was clipped by 1 base and J by 5 bases; unmatched bases: 7. The CDR3 DNA reads TGTGCCAGCAGCCAAGCTGACAGGGGGCCGGGGAATGAAAAACTGTTTTTT. This gives the protein CASSQADRGPGNEKLFF.

The genes are TRBV21-1 and TRBJ1-1; the DNA was not used to check the table's D call, TRBD1. TRBV21-1 is given as a pseudogene. This CDR3 has 12 residues. CDR3 loop: CASRTGNTEAFF. CDR3 coding DNA: TGTGCCAGCAGGACAGGGAACACTGAAGCTTTCTTT.

This clone was picked up one time. This rearrangement joins TRBV5-1 to TRBJ2-6; possible D gene TRBD1, 6 bases. The germline V gene encodes CDR1 SGHRS and CDR2 YFSETQ. The CDR3 loop spans 15 amino acids. V was trimmed by 3 bases and J by 6 bases, leaving 13 bases between them. The CDR3 bases are TGCGCCAGCAGCTCGGACAGTCCGGAGGCCAACGTCCTGACTTTC. Translation: CASSSDSPEANVLTF.

The chain employs TRBV14 and TRBJ1-2, with D perhaps matching TRBD1 (5 bases). Looked up from germline, CDR1 is SGHDN and CDR2 is FVKESK. The CDR3 consists of 14 residues. Trimming removed 1 base from V and 7 bases from J, with 13 bases in between. The CDR3 sequence is CASSQVVQGGGYTF. The CDR3, as DNA: TGTGCCAGCAGCCAAGTGGTCCAGGGCGGTGGCTACACCTTC.

The sample holds a few counts of this clone. The chain links TRBV11-2 to TRBJ2-3, with 7 nucleotides matching TRBD1. CDR1 and CDR2 (germline): SGHAT, FQNNGV. The CDR3 contains 15 residues. V gave up 1 base and J gave up 7 bases; unmatched junction bases: 8. This chain's CDR3 is CASSLALQGMNTQYF. The CDR3 DNA sequence: TGTGCCAGCAGCTTAGCCTTACAGGGGATGAATACGCAGTATTTT.

V gene TRBV9 combines with J gene TRBJ2-7; 8 bases align to TRBD2. Germline CDR1 and CDR2: SGDLS and YYNGEE. The CDR3 totals 15 residues. Losses at the gene ends were 0 bases for V and 3 bases for J; bases not matched to a gene: 5. The CDR3: CASSVVEAGVYEQYF. As DNA, the CDR3 is TGTGCCAGCAGCGTAGTAGAAGCGGGAGTCTACGAGCAGTACTTC.

The chain uses TRBV10-1 and TRBJ1-1; 8 nucleotides line up with TRBD1. V lost 8 bases and J lost 2; bases outside the gene matches: 1. The CDR3 loop spans 12 amino acids. Germline loops: CDR1 WNHNN, CDR2 SYGVQD (reference sequence). CDR3 sequence reads: CASDRGNTEAFF. In nucleotides, the CDR3 is TGCGCCAGCGACAGGGGAAACACTGAAGCTTTCTTT.

The chain combines TRBV5-5 with TRBJ2-7; TRBD2 agrees at 13 bases. Germline lookup yields CDR1 SGHKS and CDR2 YYEKEE (reference sequence). V was clipped by 5 bases and J by 7 bases; unmatched bases: 9. This CDR3 spans 15 amino acids. The DNA of the CDR3 is TGTGCCAGCAGAGAGGGGACTAGCGGGAATCGGGAGCAGTACTTC. Translation: CASREGTSGNREQYF.

The J gene is TRBJ1-5, the V gene TRBV6-5; possibly TRBD1 for D (5 bases). CDR1 is MNHEY, CDR2 SVGAGI, per germline. The germline V and J ends were trimmed by 4 bases and 5 bases, with 18 bases remaining between them. The CDR3 contains 16 residues. Here the CDR3 DNA reads TGTGCCAGCAGTTTGGGGCCGGGTGTAGGCCATCAGCCCCAGCATTTT. It is translated as CASSLGPGVGHQPQHF.

Notes on this clone: Other DNA sequences in the same sample also yield this CDR3. The V call is TRBV6-1, the J call TRBJ2-1, with 7 bases matching TRBD1. The V gene end was trimmed by 3 bases and the J gene end by 0 bases; junction bases not matched to a gene: 2. This CDR3 spans 15 amino acids. Germline CDR1 and CDR2: MNHNS and SASEGT. The CDR3 DNA sequence: TGTGCCAGCAGTGAGGACAGGAGCTCCTACAATGAGCAGTTCTTC. This codes for CASSEDRSSYNEQFF.

V is TRBV6-6 and J is TRBJ2-3, with D unclear. This CDR3 has 12 residues. V lost 4 bases to trimming and J lost 6 bases, with 8 bases between them. Germline V lookup: CDR1 MNHNY, CDR2 SVGAGI (reference sequence). The DNA of the CDR3 is TGTGCCAGCAGTTCCCTTTTCGATACGCAGTATTTT. Its translation is CASSSLFDTQYF.

The CDR3 DNA is TGTGCCAGCAGCTCAATGACTAGCGGGAGGTCCCATGAGCAGTTCTTC. Amino acid sequence: CASSSMTSGRSHEQFF. This chain uses TRBV5-4 with TRBJ2-1; 13 positions agree with TRBD2. V lost 3 bases to trimming and J lost 8 bases; unmatched junction nucleotides: 8. CDR3 size: 16 residues. Germline V CDR1 and CDR2: SGHNT, YYREEE (reference sequence).

This sequence joins TRBV11-3 and TRBJ2-1; TRBD2 might be the D (6 bases). The germline gives CDR1 SGHNT, CDR2 YENEEA. This CDR3 is 13 amino acids long. Trimming shortened V by 1 base and J by 10 bases, and 11 bases separated the two germline ends. The CDR3 region is CASSLGRVGEQFF. In DNA form, the CDR3 reads TGTGCCAGCAGCTTAGGGAGGGTTGGGGAGCAGTTCTTC. The full variable domain, in which reference TRBV11-3 and TRBJ2-1 provide the parts outside the CDR3, is EAGVVQSPRYKIIEKKQPVAFWCNPISGHNTLYWYLQNLGQGPELLIRYENEEAVDDSQLPKDRFSAERLKGVDSTLKIQPAELGDSAVYLCASSLGRVGEQFFGPGTRLTVL.

This sequence joins TRBV24-1 and TRBJ1-2, with 12 nucleotides matching TRBD1. The length of the CDR3 is 17 residues. Per germline, CDR1 KGHDR and CDR2 SFDVKD. V lost 4 bases and J lost 6; bases outside the gene matches: 11. The CDR3 spells CATSDGGTGGEKDGYTF. CDR3 DNA sequence: TGTGCCACCAGTGACGGTGGGACAGGGGGCGAGAAGGATGGCTACACCTTC.

This chain links TRBV9 with TRBJ2-3; 7 bases align to TRBD2. CDR1 and CDR2 from the germline V gene are SGDLS and YYNGEE. Trimming removed 8 bases from V and 1 base from J; junction bases left unmatched: 10. The CDR3 has 15 amino acids. The CDR3, as DNA: TGTGCCAGTTCCCGGGAGGTCGGCGGCACAGATACGCAGTATTTT. Translation gives CASSREVGGTDTQYF.

V usage is TRBV2 and J usage is TRBJ2-1; 9 positions agree with TRBD2. This CDR3 region has 16 residues. Losses at the gene ends were 6 bases for V and 0 bases for J; bases not matched to a gene: 6. Germline V lookup: CDR1 SNHLY, CDR2 FYNNEI. The CDR3 DNA reads TGTGCCAGCAGACCCTTAGCGGGGGTCTCCTACAATGAGCAGTTCTTC. This translates into CASRPLAGVSYNEQFF. The whole variable domain, filled in from reference TRBV2 and TRBJ2-1, reads EPEVTQTPSHQVTQMGQEVILRCVPISNHLYFYWYRQILGQKVEFLVSFYNNEISEKSEIFDDQFSVERPDGSNFTLKIRSTKLEDSAMYFCASRPLAGVSYNEQFFGPGTRLTVL.

The genes are TRBV7-3 and TRBJ2-1, with a tentative D call TRBD2 (6 bases). CDR1 and CDR2 (germline): SGHTA, FQGTGA. Trimming removed 4 bases at V and 12 bases at J, with 22 bases between. The CDR3 spans 15 residues. The CDR3 spells CASSSGLVGAERQFF. CDR3 DNA: TGTGCCAGCAGCTCGGGACTCGTCGGAGCTGAGCGGCAGTTCTTC.

A single count supports this clone. This chain uses TRBV5-1 with TRBJ1-1; no clear D gene. V gave up 0 bases and J gave up 0 bases, with 9 bases separating them. The CDR3 is made up of 15 amino acids. Germline V gene lookup returns CDR1 SGHRS and CDR2 YFSETQ. CDR3 bases: TGCGCCAGCAGCTTGGATCGGGGAATGAACACTGAAGCTTTCTTT. Translation: CASSLDRGMNTEAFF.

The chain recombines TRBV6-1 with TRBJ1-1, with D tentatively TRBD1 (5 bases). The V end lost 0 bases, the J end lost 5 bases, and 13 bases lay between the germline ends. The CDR3 contains 15 residues. CDR1 is MNHNS and CDR2 is SASEGT in the germline V gene. Here the CDR3 DNA reads TGTGCCAGCAGTGAAGCGCGTAGGGGAGGTACTGAAGCTTTCTTT. This gives the protein CASSEARRGGTEAFF.

V usage is TRBV6-5 and J usage is TRBJ2-1; D uncertain. The germline gives CDR1 MNHEY, CDR2 SVGAGI. Trimming took off 0 bases at V and 3 bases at J, with 9 bases between the two ends. This CDR3 has 15 residues. The CDR3 nucleotides read TGTGCCAGCAGTTACTCGATGGGCCTCTACAATGAGCAGTTCTTC. This gives the protein CASSYSMGLYNEQFF.

This clone was seen just once. The chain combines TRBV24-1 with TRBJ1-2; unclear D gene. CDR3 length: 11 residues. Germline CDR1 KGHDR, CDR2 SFDVKD. The V and J ends lost 4 bases and 8 bases respectively, with 7 bases between them. This CDR3 reads CATSDGVGYTF. The CDR3, as DNA: TGTGCCACCAGTGACGGAGTAGGCTACACCTTC.

This clone was found a few times. The J gene is TRBJ2-7, the V gene TRBV10-3; tentatively, D is TRBD1 (6 bases). The CDR3 totals 15 residues. V was trimmed by 4 bases and J by 3 bases, leaving 16 bases between them. Germline V gives CDR1 ENHRY, CDR2 SYGVKD. CDR3 sequence (DNA): TGTGCCATCAGTGGGGCACAGGGTGTAAACTACGAGCAGTACTTC. Encoded protein: CAISGAQGVNYEQYF.

This clone has just one count. The CDR3 spells CASSPPDRARQKQFF. In nucleotides, the CDR3 is TGTGCCAGCAGCCCCCCTGACAGAGCCAGACAAAAGCAGTTCTTC. The V call is TRBV14, the J call TRBJ2-1; TRBD1 might be the D (5 bases). The V end was cut by 4 bases, the J end by 11 bases, with 21 bases between. The germline CDR1 and CDR2 sequences are SGHDN and FVKESK. This CDR3 contains 15 residues.

The V and J genes are TRBV28 and TRBJ2-7; TRBD1 is a possible D gene (5 bases). This CDR3 comprises 15 residues. The V gene lost 5 bases and the J gene lost 3 bases, with 17 bases spanning the gap. Germline V CDR1 and CDR2: MDHEN, SYDVKM. The CDR3 loop reads CASSTEERQGYEQYF. CDR3 coding DNA: TGTGCCAGCAGTACCGAAGAACGTCAGGGCTACGAGCAGTACTTC.

In this sample, this clone turned up a few times. The chain joins TRBV28 to TRBJ2-3; the D gene is possibly TRBD1 (6 bases). Between the trimmed V and J ends, which lost 7 bases and 1 base, there was a span of 15 bases. CDR3 size: 15 residues. Germline V gene lookup returns CDR1 MDHEN and CDR2 SYDVKM. The CDR3 DNA reads as TGTGCCAGCATCCGAACCAGGGGACGCACAGATACGCAGTATTTT. It is translated as CASIRTRGRTDTQYF.